Following are 9 T cell receptor beta chains from one sample sequenced in a study of long-term antiretroviral therapy in people with HIV. Researchers ran immunoSEQ v3.0 at survey level. Sequencing used immunoSEQ multiplex PCR; TCRdb keeps in-frame clones, though not all of them. This sample carries approximately 12,000 clones, roughly three quarters of them seen once, and the ten largest clones take 9.5% to 13%. Source: unsorted PBMCs, taken 0.8 years before starting antiretroviral therapy. These receptors were taken from a woman between 40 and 55 years old with HIV.

This clone is a singleton in its sample. The V call is TRBV19, the J call TRBJ2-1, with D perhaps TRBD2 (6 bases). Trimming removed 4 bases at V and 1 base at J, with 20 bases between. This CDR3 has 18 amino acids. Per germline, CDR1 LNHDA and CDR2 SQIVND (reference sequence). CDR3 coding DNA: TGTGCCAGTAGTAGCGGGGCTCAAGGACCGGAGTCCTACAATGAGCAGTTCTTC. Translating gives CASSSGAQGPESYNEQFF.

This clone has just one count. The genes are TRBV7-6 and TRBJ2-3; perhaps TRBD2 as D (5 bases). Per the germline V gene, CDR1 is SGHVS and CDR2 is FNYEAQ. Trimming removed 1 base at V and 7 bases at J, with 9 bases between. CDR3 size: 13 residues. CDR3 residues: CASSLVSGNTQYF. Here the CDR3 DNA reads TGTGCCAGCAGCTTAGTCTCGGGGAATACGCAGTATTTT. Looking up the rest from reference TRBV7-6 and TRBJ2-3 gives the full variable domain: GAGVSQSPRYKVTKRGQDVALRCDPISGHVSLYWYRQALGQGPEFLTYFNYEAQQDKSGLPNDRFSAERPEGSISTLTIQRTEQRDSAMYRCASSLVSGNTQYFGPGTRLTVL.

This clone has only a few counts. J is TRBJ1-5 and V is TRBV6-1, with a tentative D call TRBD1 (6 bases). CDR3 length: 13 residues. V lost 7 bases and J 5 bases, leaving 12 bases between the germline ends. From germline, CDR1 is MNHNS and CDR2 SASEGT. The CDR3 nucleotides read TGTGCCAGCATCCAATACAGGGATCAGCCCCAGCATTTT. It specifies CASIQYRDQPQHF.

The rearrangement links TRBV7-6 to TRBJ2-3; 9 bases are shared with TRBD2. Germline V gene data show CDR1 as SGHVS and CDR2 as FNYEAQ. The CDR3 spans 18 residues. Trimming cost V 1 base and J 4 bases; bases outside gene matches: 12. CDR3 sequence (DNA): TGTGCCAGCAGCTTAGGGGTAGGGGGCGGGAGGGCTCCAGATACGCAGTATTTT. This sequence encodes CASSLGVGGGRAPDTQYF.

The rearrangement links TRBV19 to TRBJ2-1, with D tentatively TRBD1 (6 bases). The CDR3 loop spans 17 amino acids. V shed 9 bases and J shed 4 bases, with 25 bases lying between them. The V gene's germline CDR1 is LNHDA and CDR2 SQIVND (reference sequence). The CDR3 bases are TGTGCCAGCGGATTCTACCCTGAGACAGGTTTATACAATGAGCAGTTCTTC. This translates into CASGFYPETGLYNEQFF.

CDR3 nucleotide sequence: TGTGCCAGCAGTTTATCCTATAGTAACACTGAAGCTTTCTTT. It translates to CASSLSYSNTEAFF. V usage is TRBV27 and J usage is TRBJ1-1; D is ambiguous. V lost 0 bases and J lost 2, with 7 bases in between. The length of the CDR3 is 14 residues. Germline V CDR1 and CDR2: MNHEY, SMNVEV (reference sequence).

The V and J genes are TRBV7-9 and TRBJ2-7; the match to TRBD2 covers 8 bases. V lost 1 base, J lost 4 bases, and 12 bases stayed unmatched. Germline lookup yields CDR1 SEHNR and CDR2 FQNEAQ (reference sequence). The CDR3 contains 17 residues. CDR3 amino acids: CASSLEVGRAGAYEQYF. CDR3 sequence (DNA): TGTGCCAGCAGCTTAGAGGTCGGGAGGGCCGGCGCGTACGAGCAGTACTTC.

This CDR3 is CASSYGLAGETQYF. In nucleotides, the CDR3 is TGTGCCAGCAGTTACGGACTAGCGGGTGAGACCCAGTACTTC. The chain recombines TRBV6-5 with TRBJ2-5; the match to TRBD2 covers 11 bases. Germline V gives CDR1 MNHEY, CDR2 SVGAGI. The CDR3 runs to 14 residues. V was clipped by 2 bases and J by 5 bases; unmatched bases: 1.

This rearrangement joins TRBV29-1 to TRBJ2-2; D may be TRBD1 or TRBD2 (5 bases each). Germline V lookup: CDR1 SQVTM, CDR2 ANQGSEA. The germline V and J ends were trimmed by 8 bases and 0 bases, with 13 bases remaining between them. This CDR3 has 14 residues. CDR3 loop: CSPRGSTNTGELFF. The CDR3 DNA reads TGCAGCCCCCGGGGCTCAACGAACACCGGGGAGCTGTTTTTT.